This T cell receptor (beta chain) was recovered during a study of blood T cells in healthy people across ages. Study-wide results and caveats: In older individuals, TCR beta diversity per million T cells was lower, falling roughly linearly with age.

With a J-beta primer mix and a sample-barcoded 5' primer, a second PCR ran 7 to 11 cycles. Each CDR3 protein gets one entry after TCRdb re-called the 5' RACE reads with MiXCR. In the table there are around 2 million distinct CDR3 sequences, about 39% of which are singletons. There are 13 residues in the CDR3. Germline values: CDR1 SQVTM, CDR2 ANQGSEA. Trimming took 3 bases from V and 7 from J; bases not matched to a gene: 5. On this clonotype: Its antigen remains unidentified.

Each donor's blood draw was around 9.1 milliliters of peripheral blood. The origin of this receptor is a human donor in good health. Input material: blood. J is TRBJ1-2 and V is TRBV29-1; TRBD1 matches 10 bases. This CDR3 is CSVDPGTGVGYTF. CDR3 nucleotide sequence: TGCAGCGTTGACCCCGGGACAGGGGTTGGCTACACCTTC.